The T cell receptor (beta chain) described here comes from a study of blood T cell repertoires in COVID-19. This table comes from immunoSEQ multiplex PCR, and its TCRdb copy is limited to in-frame clones, with some not included. This table holds about 27,000 clones, about four fifths found once. The germline CDR1 and CDR2 sequences are SGHRS and YFSETQ. With 4 bases clipped from V and 10 bases from J, the junction kept 11 bases outside the gene matches. The CDR3 totals 16 residues. The genes are TRBV5-1 and TRBJ1-6; TRBD1 agrees at 10 bases. The clonotype originates from a man between 65 and 80 years old with acute or convalescent COVID-19. The sample taken for sequencing was peripheral blood. The CDR3 nucleotides are TGCGCCAGCAGCCTAGGCTGGGACAGGGGCAAGTCACCCCTCCACTTT. It yields the protein CASSLGWDRGKSPLHF.